The rows below give T cell receptor beta chains drawn from one sample of a study of T-cell reconstitution after alpha-beta-depleted transplantation in children. MiXCR, run by TCRdb on the PCR reads, gives a single entry per CDR3 protein. The table lists fewer than 750,000 distinct CDR3 sequences, approximately 22% of them singletons, with roughly an eighth in the top ten. The sample consisted of PBMCs, mostly from graft donor cells, taken 360 days after TCRalphabeta/CD19-depleted stem cell transplant. The source is a boy in the first two years of life who had a stem cell transplant for acute myeloid leukemia, so the T cells may come from the graft donor. CDR3s leave out the opening cysteine and the closing phenylalanine or tryptophan. The order of the fields is CDR3 protein, V gene, J gene.

cdr3_aa: ASSLSWGHQETQY
v_call: TRBV27
j_call: TRBJ2-5

cdr3_aa: ASSLVGEAYNEQF
v_call: TRBV5-6
j_call: TRBJ2-1

cdr3_aa: ASSLDGTEIYGYT
v_call: TRBV5-1
j_call: TRBJ1-2

cdr3_aa: ASSGWFRMGQGRPKETQY
v_call: TRBV25-1
j_call: TRBJ2-5

cdr3_aa: SATDRGLGQPQH
v_call: TRBV20-1
j_call: TRBJ1-5

cdr3_aa: ASSRFYQETQY
v_call: TRBV6-1
j_call: TRBJ2-5

cdr3_aa: SVEDETGLPNYGYT
v_call: TRBV29-1
j_call: TRBJ1-2

cdr3_aa: ASSSRPRVVTDTQY
v_call: TRBV4-3
j_call: TRBJ2-3

cdr3_aa: ATSRIRLASTDTQY
v_call: TRBV15
j_call: TRBJ2-3

cdr3_aa: ASRLNQETEAF
v_call: TRBV12-3/TRBV12-4
j_call: TRBJ1-1

cdr3_aa: ATSRVRTSPTGELF
v_call: TRBV15
j_call: TRBJ2-2

cdr3_aa: ASSPYLQGTGSPLH
v_call: TRBV7-2
j_call: TRBJ1-6

cdr3_aa: SAGQAAEAF
v_call: TRBV20-1
j_call: TRBJ1-1

cdr3_aa: ASSFTSGANYEQY
v_call: TRBV7-2
j_call: TRBJ2-7

cdr3_aa: ASRESTDTQY
v_call: TRBV7-2
j_call: TRBJ2-3

cdr3_aa: ASSLGGPGQNYGYT
v_call: TRBV7-2
j_call: TRBJ1-2

cdr3_aa: SARGPIGDTEAF
v_call: TRBV20-1
j_call: TRBJ1-1

cdr3_aa: ASSQVGSSSYNSPLH
v_call: TRBV4-3
j_call: TRBJ1-6

cdr3_aa: ASKEGAYNEQF
v_call: TRBV6-2/TRBV6-3
j_call: TRBJ2-1

cdr3_aa: ASSLDVRETQY
v_call: TRBV7-9
j_call: TRBJ2-5

cdr3_aa: ASSLVGQAYYEQY
v_call: TRBV7-2
j_call: TRBJ2-7

cdr3_aa: ASSQNRDIYYNEQF
v_call: TRBV3-1
j_call: TRBJ2-1

cdr3_aa: ASSSPGGGRNTEAF
v_call: TRBV7-9
j_call: TRBJ1-1

cdr3_aa: ASSLANTEAF
v_call: TRBV5-1
j_call: TRBJ1-1

cdr3_aa: ATSRVASGGTDTQY
v_call: TRBV15
j_call: TRBJ2-3

cdr3_aa: ASSLQGTAQETQY
v_call: TRBV28
j_call: TRBJ2-5